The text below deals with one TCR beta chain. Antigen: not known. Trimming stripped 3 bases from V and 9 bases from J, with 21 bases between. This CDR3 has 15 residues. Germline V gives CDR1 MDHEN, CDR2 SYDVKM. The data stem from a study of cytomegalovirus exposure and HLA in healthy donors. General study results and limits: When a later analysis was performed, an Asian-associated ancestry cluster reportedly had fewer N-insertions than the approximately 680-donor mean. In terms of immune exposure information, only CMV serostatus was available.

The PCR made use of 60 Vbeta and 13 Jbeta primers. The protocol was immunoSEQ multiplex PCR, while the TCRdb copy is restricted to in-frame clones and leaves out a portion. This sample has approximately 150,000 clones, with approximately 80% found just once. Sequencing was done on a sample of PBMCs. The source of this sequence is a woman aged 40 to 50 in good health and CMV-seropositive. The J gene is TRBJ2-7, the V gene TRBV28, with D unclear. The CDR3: CASSFRLSGVITQYF. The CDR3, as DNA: TGTGCCAGCAGTTTCCGACTTTCTGGAGTTATTACGCAGTACTTC.